Sequencing of this TCR beta chain was carried out in a study of T-cell reconstitution after alpha-beta-depleted transplantation in children. Study-level points and caveats: Once a year had passed after transplant, T-cell counts and diversity came mostly from newly produced T cells. Alpha-beta T cells about two months after transplant reportedly derived from several hundred expanded graft clones. From surviving recipient T cells and thymic progenitors came the high day-60 TCRbeta diversity observed in some patients.

Researchers prepared the TCRbeta library using unique molecular identifiers, the study reports. TCRdb reprocessed the PCR reads via MiXCR and lists one record per CDR3 protein. This table has nearly 250,000 distinct CDR3 sequences, roughly 8% appearing once. Many counts were recorded for this clonotype. Its matching antigen is unknown. Germline V gene lookup returns CDR1 SGHRS and CDR2 YFSETQ. Trimming removed 3 bases from V and 8 bases from J; junction bases left unmatched: 7. This CDR3 has 14 residues. The receptor was isolated from a male patient between 10 and 17 years old who had a stem cell transplant for acute lymphoblastic leukemia, so the T cells may come from the graft donor. The rearrangement uses TRBV5-1 and TRBJ1-4; 7 nucleotides line up with TRBD1. The sequencing here drew on PBMCs, mostly from graft donor cells, taken 180 days after TCRalphabeta/CD19-depleted stem cell transplant. CDR3 DNA sequence: TGCGCCAGCAGCTCTGACAGGGTCGGCGAAAAACTGTTTTTT. It yields the protein CASSSDRVGEKLFF.